This T cell receptor beta chain was recorded in a study of identical twins. The germline CDR1 and CDR2 sequences are SGHTA and FQGNSA. The CDR3 loop spans 17 amino acids. V lost 2 bases, J lost 0 bases, and 8 bases stayed unmatched. TCRdb re-called the 5' RACE reads with MiXCR, one entry per CDR3 protein. The repertoire holds 250,000 to 300,000 distinct CDR3 sequences, with around 8.3% as singletons. The sample holds a few counts of this clonotype. The data also belong to a second study, concerning yellow fever vaccine responses in identical twins.

This TCR came from a woman between 18 and 30 years old in good health. This chain links TRBV7-2 with TRBJ2-3; 7 nucleotides align to TRBD1. The specimen was CD8+ T cells sorted from blood. The CDR3 DNA reads TGTGCCAGCAGCTTATTAGTTTCAGGGGGTAGCACAGATACGCAGTATTTT. It encodes CASSLLVSGGSTDTQYF.